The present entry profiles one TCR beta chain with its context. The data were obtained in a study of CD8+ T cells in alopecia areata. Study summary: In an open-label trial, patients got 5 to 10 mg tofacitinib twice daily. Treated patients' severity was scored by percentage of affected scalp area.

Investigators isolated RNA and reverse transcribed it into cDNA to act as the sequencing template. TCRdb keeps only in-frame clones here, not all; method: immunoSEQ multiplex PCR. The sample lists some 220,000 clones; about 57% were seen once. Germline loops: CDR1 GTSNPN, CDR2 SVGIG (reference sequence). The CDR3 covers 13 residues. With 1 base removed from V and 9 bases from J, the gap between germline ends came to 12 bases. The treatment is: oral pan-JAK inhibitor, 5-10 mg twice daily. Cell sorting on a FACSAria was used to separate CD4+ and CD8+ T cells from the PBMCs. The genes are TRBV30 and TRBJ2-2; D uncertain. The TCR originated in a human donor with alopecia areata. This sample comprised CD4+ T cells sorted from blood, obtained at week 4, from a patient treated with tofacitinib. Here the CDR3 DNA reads TGTGCCTGGAGTGCAGTTGGGAACAGGGAGCTGTTTTTT. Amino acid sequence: CAWSAVGNRELFF.